This T cell receptor beta chain originates from a study of shared clonotypes between healthy human individuals. As for the study in general: Used for every donor were three CD4 naive, three CD4 memory, two CD8 naive and one CD8 memory plate.

CDR1 and CDR2 from the germline V gene are SGHTA and FQGNSA. The CDR3 sequence is 13 residues long. Deletions cut 3 bases from V and 6 bases from J, with 11 bases between. Original processing notes: Owing to the provision of junction-only sequences devoid of quality scores by immunoSEQ, filtering differed. Measured with immunoSEQ multiplex PCR; TCRdb has only the in-frame clones, and not every one. V and J calls plus clone size are reproduced from that table; the DNA served to infer D and trimming. The table has 2 million to 3 million clones, 80% to 95% seen once. Comment on this clone: The antigen is undetermined.

Study-wide results and caveats: A small donor pool kept down the genetic and exposure-history diversity that was represented.

This rearrangement joins TRBV7-2 to TRBJ1-2; D remains unclear. This clonotype originated in a man younger than 35 in good health. Some clones in this sample may be carry-over from other donors' samples. The sequenced sample was naive CD4+ T cells from PBMCs. Subset described: CD45RA+ positively selected. CDR3 sequence: CASSFSKVDGYTF. For the CDR3, the DNA is TGTGCCAGCAGCTTTTCCAAAGTTGATGGCTACACCTTC. The full variable domain, in which reference TRBV7-2 and TRBJ1-2 provide the parts outside the CDR3, is GAGVSQSPSNKVTEKGKDVELRCDPISGHTALYWYRQSLGQGLEFLIYFQGNSAPDKSGLPSDRFSAERTGGSVSTLTIQRTQQEDSAVYLCASSFSKVDGYTFGSGTRLTVV.